The clone carrying this TCR beta chain was recorded at least ten times. TCR beta CDR3 regions were amplified from RNA transcripts. TCR CDR3 regions were first amplified by RT-PCR with HTBI primers. TCRdb re-analysed the multiplex PCR reads in MiXCR, keeping a single row per CDR3 protein. The sample lists around 250,000 distinct CDR3 sequences, roughly 15% occurring once. The source of the sample is a study of T cells in Graves' hyperthyroidism and ophthalmopathy. V gave up 5 bases and J gave up 11 bases; unmatched junction bases: 10. Germline V lookup: CDR1 MNHNS, CDR2 SASEGT. The CDR3 totals 13 residues.

This chain joins TRBV6-1 and TRBJ1-1; TRBD1 agrees at 8 bases. The specimen sequenced was blood. The sequence was obtained from a woman between 18 and 29 years old with Graves' ophthalmopathy. The CDR3 sequence: CASSIGQGLGAFF. The DNA of the CDR3 is TGTGCCAGCAGTATAGGACAGGGTTTAGGGGCTTTCTTT.